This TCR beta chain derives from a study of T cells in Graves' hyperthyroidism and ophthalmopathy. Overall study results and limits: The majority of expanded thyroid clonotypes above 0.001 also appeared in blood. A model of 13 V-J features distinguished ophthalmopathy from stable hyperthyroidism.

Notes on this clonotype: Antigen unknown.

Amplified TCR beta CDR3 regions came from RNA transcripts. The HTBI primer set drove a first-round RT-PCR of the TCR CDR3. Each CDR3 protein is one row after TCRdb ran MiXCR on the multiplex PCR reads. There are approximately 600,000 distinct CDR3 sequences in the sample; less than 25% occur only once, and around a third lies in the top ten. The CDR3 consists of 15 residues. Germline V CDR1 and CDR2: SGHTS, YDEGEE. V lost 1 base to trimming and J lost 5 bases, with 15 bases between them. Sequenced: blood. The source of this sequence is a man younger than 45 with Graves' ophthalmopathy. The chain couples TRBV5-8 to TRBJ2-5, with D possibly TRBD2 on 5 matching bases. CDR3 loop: CASSLPRELVETQYF. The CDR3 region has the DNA TGTGCCAGCAGCTTGCCGAGGGAGTTGGTCGAGACCCAGTACTTC.